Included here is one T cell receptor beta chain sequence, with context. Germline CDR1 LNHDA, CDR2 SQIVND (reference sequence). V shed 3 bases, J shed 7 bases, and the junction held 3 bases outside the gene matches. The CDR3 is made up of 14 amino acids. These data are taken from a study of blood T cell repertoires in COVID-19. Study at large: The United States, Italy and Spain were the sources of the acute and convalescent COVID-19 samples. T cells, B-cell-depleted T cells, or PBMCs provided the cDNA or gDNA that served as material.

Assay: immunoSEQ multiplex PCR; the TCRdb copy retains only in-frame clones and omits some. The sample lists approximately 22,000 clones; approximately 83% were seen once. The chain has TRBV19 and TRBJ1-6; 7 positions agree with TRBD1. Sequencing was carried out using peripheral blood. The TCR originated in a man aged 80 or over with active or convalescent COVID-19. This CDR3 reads CASSIPTGNSPLHF. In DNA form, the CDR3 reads TGTGCCAGTAGTATCCCGACAGGGAATTCACCCCTCCACTTT.